This TCR beta chain was documented in a study of blood T cell repertoires in COVID-19 (dated by TCRdb to about 2020). Notes on the research overall: The collaborator samples originated in the United States, Italy and Spain and spanned the acute and convalescent phases of COVID-19. The prospective study material was composed of cDNA or gDNA derived from T cells, B-cell-depleted T cells, or PBMCs. Subjects who had been exposed to COVID-19, were actively infected with it, or had recovered from it provided the deeply sampled blood TCRbeta repertoires that made up the dataset. A freely available public database, intended as a resource for researchers studying the immune response to SARS-CoV-2, is where the repertoires were released. Samples came from the ongoing ImmuneRACE study (first 160 participants) plus 1,254 subjects from 6 global collaborators. A de-identified subject ID, COVID-19 status, age in years and sex were almost always included in the sample metadata. Where HLA class I and class II types were available, the types were taken from metadata supplied by the sample provider, not from assay-based typing.

Regarding this clone: Its antigen remains unidentified. No clone much larger than this one lies a single base away; base qualities are absent.

One collaborating source in Seattle enrolled patients while the patients were actively infected and followed the patients over time throughout the course of disease. Collaborating institutions collected whole blood in K2EDTA tubes following their own protocols. Collaborator samples were shipped for TCRbeta analysis as frozen whole blood, isolated PBMCs, or DNA extracted from either sample type. TCRbeta CDR3 regions were amplified from genomic DNA by means of the immunoSEQ Assay, a bias-controlled multiplex PCR. The original methods were these. The number of nucleated cells in each sample was estimated from the amplification of reference gene primers within the assay. To quantify the absolute abundance of each unique TCRbeta CDR3 rearrangement, sequence reads were collapsed and filtered. For each sample, productive Simpson clonality was calculated as the square root of Simpson's diversity index over productive rearrangements. Sourced from immuneACCESS, this table was stored by TCRdb with only in-frame sequences that have V and J called. A share of the clones is absent; for the studies checked, an unresolved V gene accounts for under half, and the remainder has no known explanation. V and J calls and clone size are as listed in that table; D and trimming were resolved from the DNA. In all, the sample holds roughly 410,000 clones, and over 75% of those were seen once. 2% to 2.5% of the sample comes from the top ten.

The investigation overall reported the following: How much clinical and demographic metadata was included differed by source and by participant, and the metadata was provided uncurated.

Cut back by 1 base and 6 bases, the V and J ends lie 15 bases apart. Per the germline V gene, SGHAT is the CDR1 and FQNNGV is the CDR2. Inclusive of the bounding cysteine and phenylalanine, the CDR3 is 15 residues long. Solely the CDR3 DNA is kept, with 45 bases framed from the first base. This TCR came from a woman between 55 and 75 years old with COVID-19, enrolled during active disease. The sequence joins TRBV11-2 to TRBJ2-5, with a tentative D gene TRBD2 over 6 matching bases. Sequenced material: peripheral blood. The CDR3 is CASSLGTTAPQTQYF. The base sequence is TGTGCCAGCAGCTTAGGGACTACCGCTCCGCAGACCCAGTACTTC.